The 17 T cell receptor beta chains given below trace back to one sample, sequenced in a study of blood T cells in healthy people across ages. Primed by a sample-barcoded 5' primer and a J-beta primer mix, a second PCR proceeded for about 7 to 11 cycles. TCRdb reanalysed the 5' RACE reads using MiXCR and keeps one entry per CDR3 protein. This table holds roughly 860,000 distinct CDR3 sequences, about 59% found once. The specimen sequenced was blood. These receptor sequences come from a man aged 25-45 years in good health.

The chain has TRBV6-2 or TRBV6-3 and TRBJ2-3, with TRBD2 identical over 7 bases. The CDR3 is 15 amino acids. J was trimmed by 5 bases and V by 1 base; bases with no gene match: 6. The germline CDR1 and CDR2 sequences are MNHEY and SVGEGT. In nucleotides, the CDR3 is TGTGCCAGCAGTTACTTGGGACTACAGAAAGATACGCAGTATTTT. This gives the protein CASSYLGLQKDTQYF.

The chain employs TRBV6-5 and TRBJ2-5; D call uncertain. V dropped 7 bases and J dropped 0 bases, with 9 bases sitting between them. Germline V gene data show CDR1 as MNHEY and CDR2 as SVGAGI. This CDR3 has 13 amino acids. CDR3 nucleotides: TGTGCCAGCACTAGGACCTACCAAGAGACCCAGTACTTC. This encodes CASTRTYQETQYF.

This chain uses TRBV29-1 with TRBJ2-1; D might be TRBD1 or TRBD2, each matching 5 bases. Germline V gene data show CDR1 as SQVTM and CDR2 as ANQGSEA. Trimming left V 5 bases short and J 3 bases short, with 11 bases between. CDR3 length: 13 amino acids. CDR3 in DNA: TGCAGCGTTATACCGGGACGCTACAATGAGCAGTTCTTC. Protein sequence: CSVIPGRYNEQFF.

The V and J genes are TRBV6-5 and TRBJ1-6, with 9 bases aligning to TRBD1. Germline V gives CDR1 MNHEY, CDR2 SVGAGI. V lost 1 base and J lost 8; bases outside the gene matches: 12. The CDR3 length is 18 residues. CDR3 region: CASSYWGGTGLADSPLHF. The CDR3, as DNA: TGTGCCAGCAGTTACTGGGGGGGGACAGGGCTGGCTGATTCACCCCTCCACTTT.

Details on this clonotype: Since a much larger clone is just one base distant, this may be a read error. This chain joins TRBV11-3 and TRBJ2-3; 10 nucleotides agree with TRBD1. The CDR3 loop spans 15 amino acids. The V gene end was trimmed by 2 bases and the J gene end by 6 bases; junction bases not matched to a gene: 5. The germline gives CDR1 SGHNT, CDR2 YENEEA. The CDR3 DNA follows: TGTGCCAGCAGCTTATACGGGACAGGGGTCGATACGCAGTATTTT. Encoded protein: CASSLYGTGVDTQYF.

The rearrangement joins TRBV9 to TRBJ1-6; 9 bases are shared with TRBD1. Germline V gene sequence: CDR1 SGDLS, CDR2 YYNGEE. This CDR3 region has 16 residues. J gave up 6 bases and V 4 bases, and 8 bases lay outside the gene matches. CDR3 in DNA: TGTGCCAGCAGCTCCCGAGGACAGGGGATTAATTCACCCCTCCACTTT. Translated: CASSSRGQGINSPLHF.

The DNA for the CDR3 is TGCAGTGCTAGTGCCTCGTTTTTACCTACTAACACTGAAGCTTTCTTT. It yields the protein CSASASFLPTNTEAFF. The V gene is TRBV20-1, the J gene TRBJ1-1, with unresolved D. The CDR3 runs to 16 residues. V was trimmed by 3 bases and J by 2 bases, leaving 19 bases between them. CDR1 and CDR2 (germline): DFQATT, SNEGSKA (reference sequence).

The rearrangement joins TRBV20-1 to TRBJ1-2; TRBD1 aligns across 10 bases. The CDR3 covers 16 residues. With 1 base clipped from V and 0 bases from J, the junction kept 5 bases outside the gene matches. From germline, CDR1 is DFQATT and CDR2 SNEGSKA (reference sequence). The DNA for the CDR3 is TGCAGTGCTAGAGGTCGACAGGGGGCGACTAACTATGGCTACACCTTC. Translated, it gives CSARGRQGATNYGYTF.

The V gene is TRBV7-9, the J gene TRBJ2-6; D is possibly TRBD1 (6 bases). The CDR3 spans 16 residues. The germline V gene has CDR1 SEHNR and CDR2 FQNEAQ (reference sequence). V was cut by 5 bases and J by 4 bases, with 15 bases left in between. Here the CDR3 reads CASSTSTGYGANVLTF. CDR3 nucleotides: TGTGCCAGCAGCACCTCAACAGGGTACGGGGCCAACGTCCTGACTTTC.

The chain recombines TRBV20-1 with TRBJ1-5; D is unclear. V lost 8 bases to trimming and J lost 13 bases, with 12 bases between them. Germline lookup yields CDR1 DFQATT and CDR2 SNEGSKA (reference sequence). This CDR3 spans 9 amino acids. The CDR3 DNA follows: TGCAGTCTACTAGCGCCTCAGCATTTT. Amino acid sequence: CSLLAPQHF.

This rearrangement joins TRBV4-3 to TRBJ2-1; 7 bases align to TRBD1. This CDR3 region has 15 residues. V was pared by 0 bases and J by 6 bases, with 5 bases of the junction left unmatched. Germline V lookup: CDR1 LGHNA, CDR2 YSLEER. The CDR3 reads CASSQDQDRVNEQFF. The DNA for the CDR3 is TGCGCCAGCAGCCAAGATCAAGACAGGGTCAATGAGCAGTTCTTC.

The rearrangement joins TRBV28 to TRBJ2-3, with TRBD2 as a possible D gene (5 bases). CDR3 length equals 14 residues. Trimming shortened V by 3 bases and J by 1 base, and 8 bases separated the two germline ends. Germline V gene data show CDR1 as MDHEN and CDR2 as SYDVKM. CDR3 nucleotides: TGTGCCAGCAGTTTTGCGAGGGGCACAGATACGCAGTATTTT. Its protein is CASSFARGTDTQYF. The entire variable domain, with the rest obtained from reference TRBV28 and TRBJ2-3, is as follows: DVKVTQSSRYLVKRTGEKVFLECVQDMDHENMFWYRQDPGLGLRLIYFSYDVKMKEKGDIPEGYSVSREKKERFSLILESASTNQTSMYLCASSFARGTDTQYFGPGTRLTVL.

V and J are TRBV7-3 and TRBJ2-1; 9 bases are shared with TRBD2. Germline loops: CDR1 SGHTA, CDR2 FQGTGA. V was pared by 3 bases and J by 0 bases, with 6 bases of the junction left unmatched. There are 17 residues in the CDR3. For the CDR3, the DNA is TGTGCCAGCAGCTTTGCGGGGGGGGTGAGCTCCTACAATGAGCAGTTCTTC. Amino acid sequence: CASSFAGGVSSYNEQFF.

V and J are TRBV29-1 and TRBJ2-1; 8 bases are a match to TRBD2. V gave up 7 bases and J gave up 0 bases; unmatched junction bases: 11. Germline assignment: CDR1 SQVTM and CDR2 ANQGSEA. The CDR3 extends over 16 amino acids. Here the CDR3 DNA reads TGCAGCGGGGGGGCGGGGGGATTACTCTCCTACAATGAGCAGTTCTTC. Protein product: CSGGAGGLLSYNEQFF.

The chain couples TRBV7-9 to TRBJ2-1; 10 nucleotides align to TRBD1. V dropped 7 bases and J dropped 6; count of bases not matched to a gene: 9. The CDR3 is 15 residues long. Germline CDR1 reads SEHNR; CDR2 reads FQNEAQ (reference sequence). As DNA, the CDR3 is TGTGCCAGCACTCCTCAGGGACAGGGGTTCAATGAGCAGTTCTTC. Amino acids: CASTPQGQGFNEQFF.

The genes are TRBV2 and TRBJ2-7, with 8 bases identical to TRBD1. The CDR3 totals 14 residues. J gave up 0 bases and V 6 bases, and 4 bases lay outside the gene matches. CDR1 is SNHLY and CDR2 is FYNNEI in the germline V gene. The DNA for the CDR3 is TGTGCCAGCAGCGAACAGGGGGGCTCCTACGAGCAGTACTTC. Protein sequence: CASSEQGGSYEQYF. The whole variable domain, remainder taken from reference TRBV2 and TRBJ2-7, is EPEVTQTPSHQVTQMGQEVILRCVPISNHLYFYWYRQILGQKVEFLVSFYNNEISEKSEIFDDQFSVERPDGSNFTLKIRSTKLEDSAMYFCASSEQGGSYEQYFGPGTRLTVT.

The V gene is TRBV3-1, the J gene TRBJ1-1; no clear D. V gave up 0 bases and J gave up 5 bases, with 7 bases separating them. CDR1 is LGHDT and CDR2 is YNNKEL in the germline V gene (reference sequence). The CDR3 loop spans 13 amino acids. The chain's CDR3 is CASSQERRTEAFF. The CDR3, as DNA: TGTGCCAGCAGCCAAGAACGACGGACTGAAGCTTTCTTT.